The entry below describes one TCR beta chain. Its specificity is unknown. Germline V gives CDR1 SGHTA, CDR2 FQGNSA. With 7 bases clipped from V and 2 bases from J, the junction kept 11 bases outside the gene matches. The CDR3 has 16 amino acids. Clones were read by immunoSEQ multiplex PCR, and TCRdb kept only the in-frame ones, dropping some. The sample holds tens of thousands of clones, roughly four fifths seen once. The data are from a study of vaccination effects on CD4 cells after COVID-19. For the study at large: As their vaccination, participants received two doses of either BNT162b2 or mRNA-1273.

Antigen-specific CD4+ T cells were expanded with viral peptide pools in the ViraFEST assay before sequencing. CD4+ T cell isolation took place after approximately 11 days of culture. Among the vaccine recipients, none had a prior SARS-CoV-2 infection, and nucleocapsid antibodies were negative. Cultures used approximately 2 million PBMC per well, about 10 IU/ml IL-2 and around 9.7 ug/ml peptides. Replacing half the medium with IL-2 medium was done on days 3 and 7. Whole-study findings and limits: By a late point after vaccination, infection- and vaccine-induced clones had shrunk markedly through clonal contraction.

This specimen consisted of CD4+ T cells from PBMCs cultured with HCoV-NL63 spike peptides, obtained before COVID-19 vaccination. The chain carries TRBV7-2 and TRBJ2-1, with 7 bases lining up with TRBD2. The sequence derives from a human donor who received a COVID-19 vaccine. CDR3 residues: CASNQGGGGTYNEQFF. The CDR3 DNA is TGTGCCAGCAACCAGGGCGGCGGGGGAACCTACAATGAGCAGTTCTTC.